Following are 25 T cell receptor beta chains from one sample sequenced in a study of CD8+CD57+ T cells in acquired aplastic anemia. Those patients picked for sequencing had displayed CD8+CD57+ cell expansion on flow cytometry. TCR beta VDJ combinations and CDR3 sequences were profiled from genomic DNA. TCRdb used MiXCR to reprocess the reads, holding one entry per CDR3 protein. In the table there are approximately 300,000 distinct CDR3 sequences, about 50% of which are singletons. Sequencing was done on a sample of sorted CD4+, CD8+, or CD8+CD57+ T cells (not recorded which) from PBMCs. The receptors were gathered from a human donor with aplastic anemia.

This clonotype came up once. The J gene is TRBJ1-1, the V gene TRBV5-1, with TRBD1 matching 9 bases. The CDR3 is made up of 15 amino acids. Per the germline V gene, CDR1 is SGHRS and CDR2 is YFSETQ. V shed 7 bases, J shed 6 bases, and the junction held 13 bases outside the gene matches. CDR3 sequence reads: CASAGQGFRQSEAFF. In DNA form, the CDR3 reads TGCGCCAGCGCGGGACAGGGTTTTCGGCAGTCTGAAGCTTTCTTT. The variable domain in full, with the rest retrieved from reference TRBV5-1 and TRBJ1-1, is KAGVTQTPRYLIKTRGQQVTLSCSPISGHRSVSWYQQTPGQGLQFLFEYFSETQRNKGNFPGRFSGRQFSNSRSEMNVSTLELGDSALYLCASAGQGFRQSEAFFGQGTRLTVV.

The table lists this clonotype with many counts. The chain carries TRBV5-1 and TRBJ2-2; TRBD1 is a possible D gene (5 bases). Germline loops: CDR1 SGHRS, CDR2 YFSETQ. This CDR3 has 15 residues. V gave up 4 bases and J gave up 0 bases, with 10 bases separating them. CDR3 in amino acids: CASSPDTANTGELFF. The CDR3, as DNA: TGCGCCAGCAGCCCGGACACAGCGAACACCGGGGAGCTGTTTTTT.

This clonotype has ten or more counts. The V gene is TRBV7-8, the J gene TRBJ1-1; 11 bases align to TRBD1. The J segment lost 0 bases and the V segment lost 5 bases, leaving 2 bases of the junction unmatched. Germline values: CDR1 SGHVS, CDR2 FQNEAQ. The CDR3 covers 15 residues. CDR3 DNA sequence: TGTGCCAGCAGCGGACAGGGGGCGGTGAACACTGAAGCTTTCTTT. Its protein product is CASSGQGAVNTEAFF.

This chain links TRBV7-2 with TRBJ1-5; weak D call: TRBD1 (6 bases). This CDR3 region has 16 residues. Germline CDR1 and CDR2: SGHTA and FQGNSA. Trimming left V 3 bases short and J 3 bases short, with 15 bases between. CDR3 nucleotides: TGTGCCAGCAGCTTCCAGGAACAGGGATCCAATCAGCCCCAGCATTTT. Translated: CASSFQEQGSNQPQHF.

This clonotype was seen a handful of times. The chain employs TRBV10-2 and TRBJ2-7; D not resolved. Germline V lookup: CDR1 WSHSY, CDR2 SAAADI. The CDR3 consists of 11 residues. Trimming removed 8 bases from V and 5 bases from J, with 10 bases in between. As DNA, the CDR3 is TGCGCCAGCGGCAGGACCCACGAGCAGTACTTC. Translation: CASGRTHEQYF.

In this sample, this clonotype turned up once. V is TRBV7-6 and J is TRBJ2-2; D perhaps matches TRBD2 (6 bases). This CDR3 region has 18 residues. Trimming removed 2 bases at V and 4 bases at J, with 20 bases between. Germline CDR1 SGHVS, CDR2 FNYEAQ. CDR3 region: CASSLSVTGGGRTGELFF. In nucleotides, the CDR3 is TGTGCCAGCAGCTTATCGGTGACCGGGGGTGGCCGCACCGGGGAGCTGTTTTTT.

This clonotype was found a few times. The V and J genes are TRBV9 and TRBJ2-7; D not resolved. Deletions cut 4 bases from V and 4 bases from J, with 12 bases between. Per the germline V gene, CDR1 is SGDLS and CDR2 is YYNGEE. This CDR3 spans 13 amino acids. The CDR3 DNA is TGTGCCAGCAGCACGACACCTGATTACGAGCAGTACTTC. Its translation: CASSTTPDYEQYF.

This clonotype was detected many times. The chain is built from TRBV29-1 and TRBJ2-2; a weak D match, TRBD2 (6 bases). Between the trimmed V and J ends, which lost 5 bases and 6 bases, there was a span of 19 bases. This CDR3 has 15 residues. CDR1 and CDR2 (germline): SQVTM, ANQGSEA. CDR3: CSVQVGGAGPGELFF. CDR3 sequence (DNA): TGCAGCGTTCAGGTGGGGGGTGCGGGTCCCGGGGAGCTGTTTTTT.

This clonotype was seen a few times. V usage is TRBV5-1 and J usage is TRBJ1-6, with 8 bases identical to TRBD1. The length of the CDR3 is 16 residues. The V and J ends lost 0 bases and 7 bases, in that order; junction bases with no gene match: 6. Germline CDR1 reads SGHRS; CDR2 reads YFSETQ. This CDR3 is CASSLEPGGSNSPLHF. The CDR3 region has the DNA TGCGCCAGCAGCTTGGAACCAGGGGGCTCCAATTCACCCCTCCACTTT.

The gene calls are TRBV7-9 and TRBJ2-5; TRBD2 aligns across 9 bases. Looked up from germline, CDR1 is SEHNR and CDR2 is FQNEAQ (reference sequence). The CDR3 totals 14 residues. The ends lost 3 bases at V and 5 bases at J; junction bases unmatched: 4. The CDR3: CASSLRGGLETQYF. The CDR3 nucleotides are TGTGCCAGCAGCTTGCGGGGGGGCCTCGAGACCCAGTACTTC.

Concerning this clonotype: A junction end diverges from the germline sequence, so it may reflect a read error. This chain joins TRBV5-1 and TRBJ1-1, with a possible D match to TRBD1 (6 bases). The CDR3 spans 15 residues. The germline V gene has CDR1 SGHRS and CDR2 YFSETQ. CDR3 sequence: CASSLGGGMNTEAFF. For the CDR3, the DNA is TGTGCCAGCAGTTTGGGTGGGGGCATGAACACTGAAGCTTTCTTT.

The genes are TRBV6-5 and TRBJ2-5; D call uncertain. Trimming left V 0 bases short and J 5 bases short, with 4 bases between. Germline-derived CDR1 and CDR2 are MNHEY and SVGAGI. The CDR3 loop spans 12 amino acids. The CDR3 DNA reads TGTGCCAGCAGTTACTCGTTCGAGACCCAGTACTTC. Translating it yields CASSYSFETQYF.

This chain connects TRBV29-1 to TRBJ1-2, with 8 bases identical to TRBD1. The CDR3 has 13 residues. V lost 4 bases, J lost 4 bases, and 5 bases stayed unmatched. Looked up from germline, CDR1 is SQVTM and CDR2 is ANQGSEA. Here the CDR3 reads CSVAGQGFYGYTF. CDR3 bases: TGCAGCGTTGCCGGACAGGGTTTCTATGGCTACACCTTC. The whole variable domain, filled in from reference TRBV29-1 and TRBJ1-2, reads SAVISQKPSRDICQRGTSLTIQCQVDSQVTMMFWYRQQPGQSLTLIATANQGSEATYESGFVIDKFPISRPNLTFSTLTVSNMSPEDSSIYLCSVAGQGFYGYTFGSGTRLTVV.

This clonotype has a count of ten or more. The chain uses TRBV7-6 and TRBJ2-1; TRBD1 matches 7 bases. The CDR3 covers 17 residues. V was pared by 4 bases and J by 0 bases, with 9 bases of the junction left unmatched. Germline V gene lookup returns CDR1 SGHVS and CDR2 FNYEAQ. CDR3 coding DNA: TGTGCCAGCAGCTCAGTAGAGACAGGGAGCTCCTACAATGAGCAGTTCTTC. It encodes CASSSVETGSSYNEQFF.

The chain has TRBV7-2 and TRBJ2-1; 14 positions match TRBD2. The CDR3 is 14 amino acids. V shed 6 bases, J shed 9 bases, and the junction held 4 bases outside the gene matches. Germline V gene sequence: CDR1 SGHTA, CDR2 FQGNSA. In DNA, the CDR3 is TGTGCCAGCAGACTCGGGACTAGCGGGAGTGAGCAGTTCTTC. It translates to CASRLGTSGSEQFF. Using reference TRBV7-2 and TRBJ2-1 for the parts outside the CDR3, the full variable domain is GAGVSQSPSNKVTEKGKDVELRCDPISGHTALYWYRQSLGQGLEFLIYFQGNSAPDKSGLPSDRFSAERTGGSVSTLTIQRTQQEDSAVYLCASRLGTSGSEQFFGPGTRLTVL.

The chain carries TRBV14 and TRBJ1-1; D remains ambiguous. V lost 6 bases and J 1 base, leaving 9 bases between the germline ends. Germline-derived CDR1 and CDR2 are SGHDN and FVKESK. CDR3 length: 13 residues. As DNA, the CDR3 is TGTGCCAGCAGTCCAGAGGGGAACACTGAAGCTTTCTTT. Translated, it gives CASSPEGNTEAFF.

This chain connects TRBV6-6 to TRBJ2-5; D is unclear. Trimming took off 6 bases at V and 5 bases at J, with 13 bases between the two ends. The CDR3 spans 13 residues. Germline CDR1 reads MNHNY; CDR2 reads SVGAGI (reference sequence). The CDR3 loop is CASSPGWAETQYF. DNA of the CDR3: TGTGCCAGCAGCCCCGGATGGGCGGAGACCCAGTACTTC.

V and J are TRBV10-3 and TRBJ2-7; 9 positions agree with TRBD1. The CDR3 totals 17 residues. Germline CDR1 is ENHRY and CDR2 is SYGVKD. Losses at the gene ends were 6 bases for V and 0 bases for J; bases not matched to a gene: 12. The CDR3 DNA reads TGTGCCATCAGGGCTAAGGAACAGGGGGCGAGCTCCTACGAGCAGTACTTC. The encoded protein is CAIRAKEQGASSYEQYF.

The rearrangement uses TRBV5-1 and TRBJ1-6, with TRBD1 identical over 10 bases. J was trimmed by 7 bases and V by 3 bases; bases with no gene match: 1. Germline CDR1 is SGHRS and CDR2 is YFSETQ. This CDR3 comprises 14 residues. CDR3 in amino acids: CASSSTGGNSPLHF. The CDR3 region has the DNA TGCGCCAGCAGCTCGACAGGGGGCAATTCACCCCTCCACTTT.

This chain joins TRBV29-1 and TRBJ2-6, with 7 nucleotides matching TRBD2. The V segment lost 3 bases and the J segment 0 bases; nucleotides outside the gene matches: 5. CDR1 is SQVTM and CDR2 is ANQGSEA in the germline V gene. The CDR3 extends over 16 amino acids. CDR3 nucleotide sequence: TGCAGCGTTGAGGTAGCGGGTTACTCTGGGGCCAACGTCCTGACTTTC. Amino acids: CSVEVAGYSGANVLTF. Full variable domain (remainder filled in from reference TRBV29-1 and TRBJ2-6): SAVISQKPSRDICQRGTSLTIQCQVDSQVTMMFWYRQQPGQSLTLIATANQGSEATYESGFVIDKFPISRPNLTFSTLTVSNMSPEDSSIYLCSVEVAGYSGANVLTFGAGSRLTVL.

This clonotype was seen ten or more times. V usage is TRBV2 and J usage is TRBJ1-2; perhaps TRBD1 as D (5 bases). Germline-derived CDR1 and CDR2 are SNHLY and FYNNEI. The CDR3 has 13 residues. The V end lost 4 bases, the J end lost 7 bases, and 13 bases lay between the germline ends. The CDR3 is CASSVLQGGGYTF. The CDR3 coding sequence is TGTGCCAGCAGTGTTCTGCAGGGAGGTGGCTACACCTTC.

This clonotype has a count of ten or more. V is TRBV6-1 and J is TRBJ1-5; D gene uncertain. V was shortened by 7 bases and J by 6 bases, with 13 bases between the two germline ends. Germline V gene sequence: CDR1 MNHNS, CDR2 SASEGT. This CDR3 contains 13 residues. CDR3: CASTPVEGQPQHF. CDR3 DNA: TGTGCCAGCACCCCCGTGGAGGGTCAGCCCCAGCATTTT.

A few counts support this clonotype. This chain uses TRBV24-1 with TRBJ2-7, with a weak D call TRBD1 (5 bases). This CDR3 has 12 amino acids. The V and J ends lost 10 bases and 5 bases respectively, with 14 bases between them. Germline assignment: CDR1 KGHDR and CDR2 SFDVKD. The DNA for the CDR3 is TGTGCCACAAGTTCAGGGTTCAACGAGCAGTACTTC. Its protein product is CATSSGFNEQYF.

This clonotype was seen a handful of times. The chain uses TRBV28 and TRBJ2-2; 8 positions agree with TRBD2. The germline CDR1 and CDR2 sequences are MDHEN and SYDVKM. The CDR3 contains 15 residues. V shed 5 bases, J shed 7 bases, and the junction held 9 bases outside the gene matches. CDR3 nucleotides: TGTGCCAGCAGTCCCGGGGGGGTTCGGGGCGGGGAGCTGTTTTTT. This sequence encodes CASSPGGVRGGELFF. Based on the CDR3 plus reference TRBV28 and TRBJ2-2, the full variable domain is DVKVTQSSRYLVKRTGEKVFLECVQDMDHENMFWYRQDPGLGLRLIYFSYDVKMKEKGDIPEGYSVSREKKERFSLILESASTNQTSMYLCASSPGGVRGGELFFGEGSRLTVL.

This chain connects TRBV15 to TRBJ2-7, with D perhaps TRBD1 or TRBD2 (5 bases each). The CDR3 is made up of 16 amino acids. The V end was cut by 1 base, the J end by 4 bases, with 17 bases between. Germline CDR1 LNHNV, CDR2 YYDKDF (reference sequence). The CDR3 coding sequence is TGTGCCACCAGCAGAGCGAACCGGGACGGACCTTACGAGCAGTACTTC. As protein: CATSRANRDGPYEQYF.